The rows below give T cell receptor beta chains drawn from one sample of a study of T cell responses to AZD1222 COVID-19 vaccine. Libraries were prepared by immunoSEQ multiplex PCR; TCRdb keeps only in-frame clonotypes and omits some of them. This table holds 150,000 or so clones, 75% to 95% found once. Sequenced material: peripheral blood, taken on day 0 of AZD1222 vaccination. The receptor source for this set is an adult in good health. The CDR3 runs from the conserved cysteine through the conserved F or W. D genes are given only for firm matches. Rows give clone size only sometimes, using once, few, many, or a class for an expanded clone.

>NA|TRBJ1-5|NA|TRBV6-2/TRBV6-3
CASSYDGWAREQPQHF
TGTGCCAGCAGTTACGACGGTTGGGCCAGGGAGCAGCCCCAGCATTTT
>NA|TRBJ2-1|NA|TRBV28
CASRDPTSINEQFF
TGTGCCAGCAGGGACCCAACTAGCATCAATGAGCAGTTCTTC
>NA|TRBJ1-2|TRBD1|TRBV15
CATSRGNRGTNGYTF
TGTGCCACCAGCAGAGGGAACAGGGGCACGAATGGCTACACCTTC
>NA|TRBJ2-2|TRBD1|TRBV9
CASSGRDSPIGELFF
TGTGCCAGCAGCGGCCGGGACAGTCCAATAGGGGAGCTGTTTTTT
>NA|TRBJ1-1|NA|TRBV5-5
CASSLVWQAQMNTEAFF
TGTGCCAGCAGCTTGGTGTGGCAGGCCCAGATGAACACTGAAGCTTTCTTT
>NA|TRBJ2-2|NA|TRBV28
CASSPTGELFF
TGTGCCAGCAGCCCCACCGGGGAGCTGTTTTTT
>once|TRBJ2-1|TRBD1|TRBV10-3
CAISESAQGYNEQFF
TGTGCCATCAGTGAGTCCGCACAGGGGTACAATGAGCAGTTCTTC
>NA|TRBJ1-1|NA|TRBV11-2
CASSLVAGTEAFF
TGTGCCAGCAGCTTAGTGGCGGGCACTGAAGCTTTCTTT
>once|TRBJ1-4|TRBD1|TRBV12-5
CASGLAGGNEKLFF
TGTGCTAGTGGCTTGGCAGGGGGAAATGAAAAACTGTTTTTT
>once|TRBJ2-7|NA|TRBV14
CASSRSGLPYEQYF
TGTGCCAGCAGTCGCTCGGGACTCCCCTACGAGCAGTACTTC
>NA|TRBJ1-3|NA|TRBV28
CASTNKGHSGNTIYF
TGTGCCAGCACTAATAAAGGCCACTCTGGAAACACCATATATTTT
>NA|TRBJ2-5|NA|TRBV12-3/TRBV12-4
CASSFGGQETQYF
TGTGCCAGCAGTTTTGGGGGCCAGGAGACCCAGTACTTC
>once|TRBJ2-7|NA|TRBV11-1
CASSTREKYEQYF
TGTGCCAGCAGCACCCGGGAAAAATACGAGCAGTACTTC
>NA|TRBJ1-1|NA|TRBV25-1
CASSDYGGRGTEAFF
TGTGCCAGCAGTGATTATGGGGGTCGGGGTACTGAAGCTTTCTTT
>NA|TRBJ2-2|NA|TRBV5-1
CASSLRWRSNTGELFF
TGCGCCAGCAGCCTGCGGTGGCGGTCGAACACCGGGGAGCTGTTTTTT
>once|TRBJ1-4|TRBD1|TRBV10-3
CAASGGSNEKLFF
TGTGCCGCCTCAGGGGGCTCTAATGAAAAACTGTTTTTT
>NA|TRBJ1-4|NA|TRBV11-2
CASSLVRGGIEKLFF
TGTGCCAGCAGCTTAGTACGGGGTGGGATCGAAAAACTGTTTTTT
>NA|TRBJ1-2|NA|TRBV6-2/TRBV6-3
CASSYFGGSYGYTF
TGTGCCAGCAGTTACTTTGGCGGATCCTATGGCTACACCTTC
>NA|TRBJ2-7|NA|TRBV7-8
CASSLVGRGYEQYF
TGTGCCAGCAGCTTAGTGGGCAGGGGTTACGAGCAGTACTTC
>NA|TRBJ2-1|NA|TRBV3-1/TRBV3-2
CASSQVTGEQFF
TGTGCCAGCAGCCAAGTTACGGGTGAGCAGTTCTTC
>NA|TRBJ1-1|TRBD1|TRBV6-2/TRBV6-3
CASSWGQGISEAFF
TGTGCCAGCAGTTGGGGACAGGGGATTTCTGAAGCTTTCTTT
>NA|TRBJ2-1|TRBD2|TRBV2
CASTSAGERYEQFF
TGTGCCAGCACGTCGGCGGGAGAGCGGTATGAGCAGTTCTTC
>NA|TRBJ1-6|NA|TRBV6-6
CASSYARQGRSPLHF
TGTGCCAGCAGTTACGCGCGCCAGGGGCGCTCACCCCTCCACTTT
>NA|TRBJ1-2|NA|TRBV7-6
CASSPGTGYGYTF
TGTGCCAGCAGTCCCGGGACTGGGTATGGCTACACCTTC
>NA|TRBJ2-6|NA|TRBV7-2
CASSSRTMTGANVLTF
TGTGCCAGCAGCTCCCGAACTATGACTGGGGCCAACGTCCTGACTTTC
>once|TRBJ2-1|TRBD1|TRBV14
CASSQKRGTGINEQFF
TGTGCCAGCAGCCAAAAGAGGGGGACAGGGATTAATGAGCAGTTCTTC
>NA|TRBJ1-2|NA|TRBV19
CASSLAGRMQRGYTF
TGTGCCAGTAGCCTAGCGGGCAGGATGCAGAGAGGCTACACCTTC
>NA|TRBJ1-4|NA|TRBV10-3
CAISELNEKLFF
TGTGCCATCAGTGAGCTAAATGAAAAACTGTTTTTT
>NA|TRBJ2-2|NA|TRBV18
CASSPRTLNTGELFF
TGTGCCAGCTCACCAAGGACACTTAACACCGGGGAGCTGTTTTTT
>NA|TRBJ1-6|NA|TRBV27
CASSLPGSPLHF
TGTGCCAGCAGTTTGCCGGGTTCACCCCTCCACTTT
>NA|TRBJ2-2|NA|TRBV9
CASSVEAVAGELFF
TGTGCCAGCAGCGTAGAGGCCGTCGCCGGGGAGCTGTTTTTT
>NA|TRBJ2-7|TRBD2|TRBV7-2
CASSLTSGETYEQYF
TGTGCCAGCAGCTTAACTAGCGGGGAAACCTACGAGCAGTACTTC
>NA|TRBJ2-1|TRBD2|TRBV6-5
CASRPSGSVYNEQFF
TGTGCCAGCAGACCTAGCGGGAGTGTCTACAATGAGCAGTTCTTC
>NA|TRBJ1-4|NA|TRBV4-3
CASSHGGAGVNEKLFF
TGCGCCAGCAGCCATGGAGGAGCAGGGGTGAATGAAAAACTGTTTTTT
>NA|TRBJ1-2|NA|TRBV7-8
CASSTSGEQRGYTF
TGTGCCAGCAGCACGTCGGGGGAACAGCGTGGCTACACCTTC
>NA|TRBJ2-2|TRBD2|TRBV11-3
CASSLASGNTGELFF
TGTGCCAGCAGCTTGGCTAGCGGAAACACCGGGGAGCTGTTTTTT